This TCR beta chain comes out of a study of T-cell memory formation after mild COVID-19. TCRdb reanalysed the 5' RACE reads using MiXCR and keeps one entry per CDR3 protein. Of hundreds of thousands of distinct CDR3 sequences listed, over 15% are singletons. V dropped 3 bases and J dropped 0 bases, with 6 bases sitting between them. This CDR3 is built from 14 residues. This receptor was identified in an adult woman who had mild COVID-19 (a few samples of this study predate the infection). Cell type and time point are not known. This chain uses TRBV12-3 or TRBV12-4 with TRBJ1-5; D is undetermined. Sequenced material: PBMCs or a T cell subset sorted from them (not recorded which). This CDR3 reads CASSFAASNQPQHF. The CDR3 nucleotides are TGTGCCAGCAGTTTTGCAGCTAGCAATCAGCCCCAGCATTTT.